These 27 T cell receptor beta chains were all obtained from the same sample, sequenced in a study of T cell repertoires in cytomegalovirus infection. For these receptors, no antigen is known. One entry per CDR3 protein results from TCRdb running MiXCR on the reads. Altogether some 320,000 distinct CDR3 sequences are present, roughly 29% being singletons, with the ten largest covering around 19%. The sequencing used cultured PBMCs, collected from culture after CMV antigen stimulation. The receptors were gathered from a human donor in good health (CMV status not recorded). Some clones in this sample may be carry-over from other donors' samples.

This clonotype was counted between two and nine times. The chain couples TRBV7-9 to TRBJ1-2; D is possibly TRBD1 (5 bases). V lost 2 bases, J lost 10 bases, and 11 bases lay in between. The germline gives CDR1 SEHNR, CDR2 FQNEAQ (reference sequence). The CDR3 covers 12 residues. In nucleotides, the CDR3 is TGTGCCAGCAGCTTATCACAGGCCCCCTACACCTTC. Residues: CASSLSQAPYTF.

The chain combines TRBV5-1 with TRBJ2-1; TRBD1 agrees at 7 bases. The CDR3 has 15 residues. Germline V gene sequence: CDR1 SGHRS, CDR2 YFSETQ. The V and J ends lost 4 bases and 3 bases, in that order; junction bases with no gene match: 7. The CDR3 here is CASSIPQGSYNEQFF. CDR3 in DNA: TGCGCCAGCAGCATACCACAGGGGAGCTACAATGAGCAGTTCTTC.

The genes are TRBV7-9 and TRBJ2-7; no reliable D call. The germline gives CDR1 SEHNR, CDR2 FQNEAQ (reference sequence). The V and J ends lost 1 base and 5 bases respectively, with 6 bases between them. This CDR3 has 12 amino acids. CDR3 residues: CASSLEWHEQYF. As DNA, the CDR3 is TGTGCCAGCAGCTTAGAATGGCACGAGCAGTACTTC.

This clonotype showed up many times. This chain links TRBV19 with TRBJ2-3; 7 nucleotides line up with TRBD2. This CDR3 region has 15 residues. Germline values: CDR1 LNHDA, CDR2 SQIVND (reference sequence). V lost 6 bases, J lost 1 base, and 7 bases stayed unmatched. CDR3 bases: TGTGCCAGTAGCTATCAAGCGGGACGCACAGATACGCAGTATTTT. It is translated as CASSYQAGRTDTQYF. The variable domain in full, completed from reference TRBV19 and TRBJ2-3, reads DGGITQSPKYLFRKEGQNVTLSCEQNLNHDAMYWYRQDPGQGLRLIYYSQIVNDFQKGDIAEGYSVSREKKESFPLTVTSAQKNPTAFYLCASSYQAGRTDTQYFGPGTRLTVL.

This clonotype was found a few times. DNA of the CDR3: TGTGCCAGCAGTTTGGGCAGGGGCCAAAACACTGAAGCTTTCTTT. It yields the protein CASSLGRGQNTEAFF. The chain is built from TRBV27 and TRBJ1-1; a possible D gene is TRBD1 (6 bases). The CDR3 has 15 residues. V was pared by 3 bases and J by 2 bases, with 13 bases between. Germline CDR1 reads MNHEY; CDR2 reads SMNVEV (reference sequence).

This clonotype showed up many times. The chain joins TRBV6-6 to TRBJ1-1; perhaps TRBD1 as D (6 bases). The V end lost 2 bases, the J end lost 8 bases, and 15 bases lay between the germline ends. Germline V gene sequence: CDR1 MNHNY, CDR2 SVGAGI (reference sequence). The CDR3 has 14 amino acids. The CDR3 sequence is CASSYEWWGPEAFF. DNA of the CDR3: TGTGCCAGCAGTTACGAATGGTGGGGGCCAGAAGCTTTCTTT.

This clonotype came up a few times. This chain connects TRBV28 to TRBJ2-7; D might be TRBD2 (6 bases). V was pared by 11 bases and J by 4 bases, with 15 bases between. The germline V gene encodes CDR1 MDHEN and CDR2 SYDVKM. The CDR3 sequence is 12 residues long. The CDR3 reads CAAGRGKYEQYF. The CDR3 DNA is TGTGCCGCCGGACGGGGGAAGTACGAGCAGTACTTC.

The chain carries TRBV7-9 and TRBJ2-7, with D uncertain. The CDR3 has 16 amino acids. Trimming removed 5 bases at V and 2 bases at J, with 19 bases between. The germline V gene has CDR1 SEHNR and CDR2 FQNEAQ (reference sequence). The CDR3 DNA follows: TGTGCCAGCAGCATTTCCGGTGGTGACTTGACCTACGAGCAGTACTTC. This codes for CASSISGGDLTYEQYF.

This clonotype was counted ten times or more. This rearrangement joins TRBV7-3 to TRBJ2-7; 10 positions agree with TRBD1. V shed 3 bases and J 4 bases; nucleotides not matched to a gene: 3. From germline, CDR1 is SGHTA and CDR2 FQGTGA. This CDR3 comprises 14 residues. The CDR3 spells CASSLTGGMYEQYF. In nucleotides, the CDR3 is TGTGCCAGCAGCTTGACAGGGGGCATGTACGAGCAGTACTTC.

This clonotype has only a few counts. The chain couples TRBV19 to TRBJ2-3; D is perhaps TRBD1 (5 bases). CDR1 and CDR2 from the germline V gene are LNHDA and SQIVND (reference sequence). Trimming left V 3 bases short and J 0 bases short, with 16 bases between. The CDR3 covers 17 residues. The CDR3: CASSIRQDISSTDTQYF. CDR3 coding DNA: TGTGCCAGTAGTATCCGGCAGGACATTTCTAGCACAGATACGCAGTATTTT.

In its sample, this clonotype was seen a few times. The chain uses TRBV12-3 or TRBV12-4 and TRBJ2-3; TRBD2 matches 7 bases. V lost 2 bases to trimming and J lost 5 bases; unmatched junction nucleotides: 4. The CDR3 totals 14 residues. In DNA form, the CDR3 reads TGTGCCAGCAGTTTATGGGGCGGGGGAGATACGCAGTATTTT. This codes for CASSLWGGGDTQYF.

The chain combines TRBV6-1 with TRBJ2-5, with D possibly TRBD1 on 6 matching bases. Trimming stripped 6 bases from V and 5 bases from J, with 19 bases between. The CDR3 contains 15 residues. The V gene's germline CDR1 is MNHNS and CDR2 SASEGT. CDR3 residues: CASRFGLGARETQYF. In DNA form, the CDR3 reads TGTGCCAGCAGGTTTGGGTTGGGGGCACGGGAGACCCAGTACTTC.

The rearrangement joins TRBV7-9 to TRBJ2-2, with D maybe TRBD2 (6 bases). With 5 bases removed from V and 0 bases from J, the gap between germline ends came to 10 bases. Germline CDR1 is SEHNR and CDR2 is FQNEAQ (reference sequence). The CDR3 covers 15 residues. CDR3: CASSAGRTNTGELFF. CDR3 sequence (DNA): TGTGCCAGCAGCGCGGGGAGAACGAACACCGGGGAGCTGTTTTTT. The full variable domain, with the rest looked up from reference TRBV7-9 and TRBJ2-2, is DTGVSQNPRHKITKRGQNVTFRCDPISEHNRLYWYRQTLGQGPEFLTYFQNEAQLEKSRLLSDRFSAERPKGSFSTLEIQRTEQGDSAMYLCASSAGRTNTGELFFGEGSRLTVL.

This rearrangement joins TRBV5-1 to TRBJ2-5; 15 bases line up with TRBD2. J lost 0 bases, V lost 4 bases, and 7 bases had no gene match. The CDR3 spans 18 residues. Germline CDR1 and CDR2: SGHRS and YFSETQ. CDR3 coding DNA: TGCGCCAGCAGCAAGGGACTAGCGGGGGGCCCATACCAAGAGACCCAGTACTTC. It specifies CASSKGLAGGPYQETQYF.

This clonotype has ten or more counts. The V gene is TRBV7-2, the J gene TRBJ2-5; tentatively, D is TRBD2 (6 bases). Germline CDR1 reads SGHTA; CDR2 reads FQGNSA. The CDR3 has 15 amino acids. V shed 0 bases and J shed 2 bases, with 10 bases lying between them. The CDR3 here is CASSLASGSQETQYF. The DNA for the CDR3 is TGTGCCAGCAGCTTAGCTAGCGGAAGTCAAGAGACCCAGTACTTC.

This rearrangement joins TRBV5-6 to TRBJ1-2; 7 nucleotides line up with TRBD1. The J segment lost 3 bases and the V segment lost 2 bases, leaving 13 bases of the junction unmatched. The germline V gene encodes CDR1 SGHDT and CDR2 YYEEEE. This CDR3 contains 17 residues. The chain's CDR3 is CASSFNTVSQGDYGYTF. The CDR3 DNA reads TGTGCCAGCAGCTTTAACACAGTCTCCCAGGGGGACTATGGCTACACCTTC.

A few counts support this clonotype. The chain combines TRBV6-6 with TRBJ1-1; 7 nucleotides match TRBD1. This CDR3 spans 13 amino acids. In germline, CDR1 is MNHNY, CDR2 SVGAGI (reference sequence). V trimming: 6 bases; J trimming: 7 bases; junction bases outside the gene matches: 8. The CDR3 protein is CASSPQGIIEAFF. The CDR3 bases are TGTGCCAGCAGCCCACAGGGGATTATTGAAGCTTTCTTT.

This clonotype has more than one count but fewer than ten. The V call is TRBV7-3, the J call TRBJ2-3, with 7 bases that match TRBD2. J gave up 3 bases and V 6 bases, and 6 bases lay outside the gene matches. CDR1 is SGHTA, CDR2 FQGTGA, per germline. The CDR3 runs to 14 residues. CDR3 amino acids: CASSGGVETDTQYF. In DNA, the CDR3 is TGTGCCAGCAGTGGGGGGGTAGAAACAGATACGCAGTATTTT.

Concerning this clonotype itself: Just one base apart from a much larger clone, this may be a read error. This chain joins TRBV7-8 and TRBJ2-3, with 8 bases lining up with TRBD2. J was trimmed by 5 bases and V by 7 bases; bases with no gene match: 5. The germline CDR1 and CDR2 sequences are SGHVS and FQNEAQ. This CDR3 comprises 13 residues. The CDR3, as DNA: TGTGCCAGCACTGCGGGGGGCAGAGATACGCAGTATTTT. As protein: CASTAGGRDTQYF.

The chain carries TRBV12-3 or TRBV12-4 and TRBJ2-5; 8 nucleotides agree with TRBD2. Losses at the gene ends were 4 bases for V and 2 bases for J; bases not matched to a gene: 3. This CDR3 is 14 amino acids long. The CDR3 nucleotides are TGTGCCAGCAGTTCGACTAGCGTGCAAGAGACCCAGTACTTC. It is translated as CASSSTSVQETQYF.

This clonotype has a count of ten or more. The chain carries TRBV12-3 or TRBV12-4 and TRBJ1-5, with D perhaps matching TRBD1 (5 bases). With 7 bases removed from V and 9 bases from J, the gap between germline ends came to 25 bases. This CDR3 is 16 amino acids long. CDR3 nucleotides: TGTGCCAGCAAATTAAACACAGGAAGTTGGCCGTCGCCCCAGCATTTT. Its protein product is CASKLNTGSWPSPQHF.

V and J are TRBV24-1 and TRBJ1-2; a weak D match, TRBD1 (5 bases). The CDR3 consists of 16 residues. Germline assignment: CDR1 KGHDR and CDR2 SFDVKD. Trimming removed 4 bases at V and 0 bases at J, with 14 bases between. CDR3 residues: CATSDAGTAANYGYTF. In DNA, the CDR3 is TGTGCCACCAGTGACGCCGGGACCGCCGCTAACTATGGCTACACCTTC.

This clonotype showed up just a few times. The chain is built from TRBV4-2 and TRBJ2-3; 13 bases fit TRBD2. Per germline, CDR1 LGHNA and CDR2 YNFKEQ. Trimming removed 4 bases from V and 4 bases from J; junction bases left unmatched: 14. The length of the CDR3 is 19 residues. CDR3 amino acids: CASSRQLAGGHEEADTQYF. The CDR3 DNA reads TGTGCCAGCAGCCGACAACTAGCGGGAGGGCATGAGGAAGCAGATACGCAGTATTTT.

The chain's CDR3 is CASMSRGQGDSPLHF. CDR3 bases: TGTGCCAGCATGTCGCGAGGGCAGGGAGATTCACCCCTCCACTTT. V gene TRBV6-1 combines with J gene TRBJ1-6; perhaps TRBD1 as D (5 bases). CDR3 length equals 15 residues. The V end was cut by 7 bases, the J end by 8 bases, with 18 bases between. Germline V gene lookup returns CDR1 MNHNS and CDR2 SASEGT.

The chain combines TRBV2 with TRBJ1-2; possible D gene TRBD1, 5 bases. Per the germline V gene, CDR1 is SNHLY and CDR2 is FYNNEI. V was clipped by 6 bases and J by 0 bases, with 11 bases between them. CDR3 size: 14 residues. CDR3 sequence reads: CASRRQSSNYGYTF. The CDR3 DNA is TGTGCCAGCAGGCGACAGTCTTCTAACTATGGCTACACCTTC.

This clonotype was counted between two and nine times. The V gene is TRBV12-5, the J gene TRBJ2-2, with 7 bases aligning to TRBD2. The V segment lost 3 bases and the J segment 7 bases; nucleotides outside the gene matches: 5. Germline V gene sequence: CDR1 LGHNT, CDR2 FRNRAP. The CDR3 has 14 residues. Here the CDR3 reads CASGFAGVGGELFF. In DNA form, the CDR3 reads TGTGCTAGTGGTTTTGCGGGGGTCGGCGGGGAGCTGTTTTTT.

This clonotype was recorded a few times. The J gene is TRBJ1-6, the V gene TRBV4-1, with D perhaps matching TRBD1 (5 bases). Trimming stripped 11 bases from V and 10 bases from J, with 24 bases between. CDR3 length: 15 residues. Germline V CDR1 and CDR2: MGHRA, YSYEKL. The CDR3 sequence is CASLPGPQAGSPLHF. The CDR3 bases are TGCGCCTCCCTTCCGGGACCTCAAGCGGGCTCACCCCTCCACTTT.